Included here is one T cell receptor (beta chain) sequence, with context. Trimming removed 3 bases at V and 4 bases at J, with 10 bases between. The CDR3 consists of 14 residues. Germline CDR1 is MGHRA and CDR2 is YSYEKL. This sample is part of a study of chronic HIV infection and antiretroviral therapy. TCRdb reanalysed the 5' RACE reads using MiXCR and keeps one entry per CDR3 protein. The sample carries about 31,000 distinct CDR3 sequences, over 7% recorded once. This TCR was sampled from an adult who had HIV and had not received antiretroviral therapy, or was an uninfected healthy control (not recorded which). Sequencing was done on a sample of peripheral blood. The chain carries TRBV4-1 and TRBJ2-1; no clear D gene. CDR3 nucleotide sequence: TGCGCCAGCAGCCAGGCGAGTCCGTACAATGAGCAGTTCTTC. Translation gives CASSQASPYNEQFF.